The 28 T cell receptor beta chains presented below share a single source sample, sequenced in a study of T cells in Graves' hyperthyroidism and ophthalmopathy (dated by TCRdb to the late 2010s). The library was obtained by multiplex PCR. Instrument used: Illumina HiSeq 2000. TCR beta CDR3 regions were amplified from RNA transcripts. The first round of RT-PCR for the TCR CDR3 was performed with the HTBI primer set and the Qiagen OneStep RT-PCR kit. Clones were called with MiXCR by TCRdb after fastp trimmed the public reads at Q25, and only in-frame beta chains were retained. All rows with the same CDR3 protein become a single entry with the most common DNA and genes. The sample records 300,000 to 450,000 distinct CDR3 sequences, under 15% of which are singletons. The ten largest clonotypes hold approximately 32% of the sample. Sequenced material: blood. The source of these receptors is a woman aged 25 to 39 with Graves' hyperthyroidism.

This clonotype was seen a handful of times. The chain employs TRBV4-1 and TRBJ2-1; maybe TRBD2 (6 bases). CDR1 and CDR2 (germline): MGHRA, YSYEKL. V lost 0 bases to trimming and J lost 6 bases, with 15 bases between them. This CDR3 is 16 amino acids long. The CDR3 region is CASSQEVTRSGNEQFF. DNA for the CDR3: TGCGCCAGCAGCCAAGAGGTGACTAGATCTGGCAATGAGCAGTTCTTC.

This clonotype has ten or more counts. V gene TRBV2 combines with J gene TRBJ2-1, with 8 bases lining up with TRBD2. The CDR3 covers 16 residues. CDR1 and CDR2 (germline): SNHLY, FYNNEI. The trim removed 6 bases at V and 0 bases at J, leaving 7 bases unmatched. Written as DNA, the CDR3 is TGTGCCAGCAGAGCTCCCGGGACTAGCTCCTACAATGAGCAGTTCTTC. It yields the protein CASRAPGTSSYNEQFF.

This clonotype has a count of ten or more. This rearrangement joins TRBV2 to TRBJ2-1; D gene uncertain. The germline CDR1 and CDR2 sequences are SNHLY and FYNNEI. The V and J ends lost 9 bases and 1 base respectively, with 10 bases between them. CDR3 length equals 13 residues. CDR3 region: CASGKGSYNEQFF. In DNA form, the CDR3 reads TGTGCCAGTGGTAAGGGTTCCTACAATGAGCAGTTCTTC.

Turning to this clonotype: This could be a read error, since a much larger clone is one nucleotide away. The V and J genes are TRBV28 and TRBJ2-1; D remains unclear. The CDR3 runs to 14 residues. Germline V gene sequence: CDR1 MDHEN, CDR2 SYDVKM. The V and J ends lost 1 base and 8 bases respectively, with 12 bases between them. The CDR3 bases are TGTGCCAGCAGTTTATCGGCAGAGGAGTATGAGCAGTTCTTC. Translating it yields CASSLSAEEYEQFF.

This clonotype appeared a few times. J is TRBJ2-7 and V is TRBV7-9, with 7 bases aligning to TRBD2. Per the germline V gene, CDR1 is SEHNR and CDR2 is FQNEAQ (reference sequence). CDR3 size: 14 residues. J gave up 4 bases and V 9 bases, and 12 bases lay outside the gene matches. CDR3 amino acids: CASSFGDYLYEQYF. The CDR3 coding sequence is TGTGCCAGTTCGTTTGGGGACTACTTATACGAGCAGTACTTC.

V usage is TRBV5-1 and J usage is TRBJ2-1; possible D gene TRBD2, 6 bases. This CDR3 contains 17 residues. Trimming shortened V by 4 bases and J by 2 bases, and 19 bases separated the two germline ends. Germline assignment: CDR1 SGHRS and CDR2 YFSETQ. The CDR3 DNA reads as TGCGCCAGCAGCCTGCCCGGGACTGACTTTACCTACAATGAGCAGTTCTTC. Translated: CASSLPGTDFTYNEQFF.

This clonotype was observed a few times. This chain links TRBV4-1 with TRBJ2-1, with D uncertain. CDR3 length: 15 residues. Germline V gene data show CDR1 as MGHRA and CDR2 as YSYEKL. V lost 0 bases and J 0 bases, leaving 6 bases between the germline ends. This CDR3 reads CASSQDESSYNEQFF. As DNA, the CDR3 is TGCGCCAGCAGCCAAGATGAGAGCTCCTACAATGAGCAGTTCTTC.

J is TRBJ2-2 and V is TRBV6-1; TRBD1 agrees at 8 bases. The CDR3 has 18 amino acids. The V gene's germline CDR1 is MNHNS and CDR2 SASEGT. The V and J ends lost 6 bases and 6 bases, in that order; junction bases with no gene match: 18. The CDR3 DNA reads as TGTGCCAGCAGGACTCTCCTCACAGGGGGATTATCCGCCGGGGAGCTGTTTTTT. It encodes CASRTLLTGGLSAGELFF.

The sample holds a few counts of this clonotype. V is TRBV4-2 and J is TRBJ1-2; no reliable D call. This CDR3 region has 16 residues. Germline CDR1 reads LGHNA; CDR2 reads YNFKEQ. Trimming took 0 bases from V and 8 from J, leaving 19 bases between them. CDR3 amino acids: CASSQDQAVPVRGYTF. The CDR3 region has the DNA TGTGCCAGCAGCCAAGATCAGGCGGTCCCAGTTAGGGGCTACACCTTC.

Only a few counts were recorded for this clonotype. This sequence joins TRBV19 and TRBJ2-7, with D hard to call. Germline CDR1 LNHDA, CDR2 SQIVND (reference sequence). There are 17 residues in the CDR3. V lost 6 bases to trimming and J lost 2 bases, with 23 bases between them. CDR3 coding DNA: TGTGCCAGTAGCACCCGGGCCGCTGAAGGTTGGACCTACGAGCAGTACTTC. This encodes CASSTRAAEGWTYEQYF.

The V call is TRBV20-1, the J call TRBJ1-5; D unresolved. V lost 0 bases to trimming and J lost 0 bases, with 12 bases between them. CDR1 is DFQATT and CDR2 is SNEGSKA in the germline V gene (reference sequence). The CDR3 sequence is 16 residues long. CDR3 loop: CSARDHGIYSNQPQHF. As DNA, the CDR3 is TGCAGTGCTAGAGATCATGGGATTTATAGCAATCAGCCCCAGCATTTT.

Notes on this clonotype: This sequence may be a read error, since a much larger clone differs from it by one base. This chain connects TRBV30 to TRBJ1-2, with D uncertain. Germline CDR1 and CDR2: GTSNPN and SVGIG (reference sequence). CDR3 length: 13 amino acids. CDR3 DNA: TGTGCCTGGAGTGGTTCGGATTCCCCTGGCAACACCTTC. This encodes CAWSGSDSPGNTF.

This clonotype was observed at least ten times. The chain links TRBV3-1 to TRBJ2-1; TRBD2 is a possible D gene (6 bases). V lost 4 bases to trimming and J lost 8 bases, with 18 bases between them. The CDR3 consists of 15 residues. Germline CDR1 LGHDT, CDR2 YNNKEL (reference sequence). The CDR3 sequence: CASSPDTTRRDEQFF. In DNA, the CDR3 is TGTGCCAGCAGCCCCGATACGACCCGGAGGGATGAGCAGTTCTTC.

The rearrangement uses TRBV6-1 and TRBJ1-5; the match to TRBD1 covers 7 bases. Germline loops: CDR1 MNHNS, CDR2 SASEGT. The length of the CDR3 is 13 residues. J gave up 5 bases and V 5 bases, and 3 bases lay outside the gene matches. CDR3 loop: CASSQGDDQPQHF. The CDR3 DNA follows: TGTGCCAGCAGTCAGGGGGACGATCAGCCCCAGCATTTT.

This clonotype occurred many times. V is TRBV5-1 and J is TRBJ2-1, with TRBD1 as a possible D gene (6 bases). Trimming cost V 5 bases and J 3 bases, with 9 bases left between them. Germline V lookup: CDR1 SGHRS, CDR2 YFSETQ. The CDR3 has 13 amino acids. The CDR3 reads CASRRDIYNEQFF. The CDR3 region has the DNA TGCGCCAGCAGAAGGGACATCTACAATGAGCAGTTCTTC. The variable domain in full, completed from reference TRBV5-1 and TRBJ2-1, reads KAGVTQTPRYLIKTRGQQVTLSCSPISGHRSVSWYQQTPGQGLQFLFEYFSETQRNKGNFPGRFSGRQFSNSRSEMNVSTLELGDSALYLCASRRDIYNEQFFGPGTRLTVL.

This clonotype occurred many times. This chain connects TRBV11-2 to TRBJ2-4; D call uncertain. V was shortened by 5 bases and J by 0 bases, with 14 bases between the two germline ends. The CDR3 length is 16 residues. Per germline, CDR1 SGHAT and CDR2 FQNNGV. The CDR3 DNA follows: TGTGCCAGCAGCCCCAGAAGGGTGCCAGCCAAAAACATTCAGTACTTC. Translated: CASSPRRVPAKNIQYF.

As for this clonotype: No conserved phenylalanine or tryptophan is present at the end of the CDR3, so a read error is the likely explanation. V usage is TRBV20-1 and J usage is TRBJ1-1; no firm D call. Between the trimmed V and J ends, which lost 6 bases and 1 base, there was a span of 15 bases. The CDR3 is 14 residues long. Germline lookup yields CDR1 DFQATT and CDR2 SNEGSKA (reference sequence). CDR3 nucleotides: TGCAGTGCCATCGAAGCCCCGGCGAACACTGAAGCTTTCTCT. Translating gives CSAIEAPANTEAFS.

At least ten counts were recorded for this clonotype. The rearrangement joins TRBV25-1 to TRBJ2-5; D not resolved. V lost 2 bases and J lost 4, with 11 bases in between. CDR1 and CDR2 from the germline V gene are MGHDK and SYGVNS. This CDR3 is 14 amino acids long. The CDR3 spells CASSEAGAPETQYF. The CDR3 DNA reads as TGTGCCAGCAGTGAAGCAGGAGCCCCAGAGACCCAGTACTTC. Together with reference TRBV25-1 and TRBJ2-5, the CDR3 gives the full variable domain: EADIYQTPRYLVIGTGKKITLECSQTMGHDKMYWYQQDPGMELHLIHYSYGVNSTEKGDLSSESTVSRIRTEHFPLTLESARPSHTSQYLCASSEAGAPETQYFGPGTRLLVL.

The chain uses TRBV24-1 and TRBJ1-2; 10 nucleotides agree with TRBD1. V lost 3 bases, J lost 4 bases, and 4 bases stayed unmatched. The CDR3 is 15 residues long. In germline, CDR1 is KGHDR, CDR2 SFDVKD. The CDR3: CATSDTGTGAYGYTF. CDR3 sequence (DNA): TGTGCCACCAGTGATACCGGGACAGGGGCCTATGGCTACACCTTC.

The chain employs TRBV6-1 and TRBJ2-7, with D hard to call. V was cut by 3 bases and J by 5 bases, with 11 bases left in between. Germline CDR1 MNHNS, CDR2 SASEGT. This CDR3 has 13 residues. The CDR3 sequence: CASSDRADHEQYF. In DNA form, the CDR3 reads TGTGCCAGCAGTGATCGGGCAGACCACGAGCAGTACTTC.

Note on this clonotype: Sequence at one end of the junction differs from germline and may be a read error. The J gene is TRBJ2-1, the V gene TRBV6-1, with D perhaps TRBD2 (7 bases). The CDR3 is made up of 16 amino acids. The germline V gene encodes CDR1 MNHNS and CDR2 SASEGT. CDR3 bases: TGTGCCAGCCAAAAGGGGGGGGCTAGCTCCTACAATGGGCAGTTCTTC. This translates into CASQKGGASSYNGQFF.

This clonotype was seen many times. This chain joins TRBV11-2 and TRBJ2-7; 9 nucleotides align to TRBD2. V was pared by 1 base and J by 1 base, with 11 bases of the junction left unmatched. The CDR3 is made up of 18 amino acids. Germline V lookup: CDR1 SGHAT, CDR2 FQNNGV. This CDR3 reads CASSLGASGKRRSYEQYF. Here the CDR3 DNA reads TGTGCCAGCAGCTTAGGGGCTAGCGGGAAAAGAAGGTCCTACGAGCAGTACTTC. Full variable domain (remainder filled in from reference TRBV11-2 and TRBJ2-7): EAGVAQSPRYKIIEKRQSVAFWCNPISGHATLYWYQQILGQGPKLLIQFQNNGVVDDSQLPKDRFSAERLKGVDSTLKIQPAKLEDSAVYLCASSLGASGKRRSYEQYFGPGTRLTVT.

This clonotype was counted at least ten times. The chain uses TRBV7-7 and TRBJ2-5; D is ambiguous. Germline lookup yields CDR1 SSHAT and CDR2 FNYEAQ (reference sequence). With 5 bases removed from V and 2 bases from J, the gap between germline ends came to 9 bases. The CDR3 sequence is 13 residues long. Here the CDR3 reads CASSRVPQETQYF. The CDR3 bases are TGTGCCAGCAGCCGGGTCCCTCAAGAGACCCAGTACTTC.

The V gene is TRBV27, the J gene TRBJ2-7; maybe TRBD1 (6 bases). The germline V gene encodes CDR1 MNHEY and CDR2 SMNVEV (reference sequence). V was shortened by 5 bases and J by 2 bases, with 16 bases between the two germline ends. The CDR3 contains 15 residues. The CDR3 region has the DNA TGTGCCAGCAGTCCGCGAGGACAGAGAACCTACGAGCAGTACTTC. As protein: CASSPRGQRTYEQYF.

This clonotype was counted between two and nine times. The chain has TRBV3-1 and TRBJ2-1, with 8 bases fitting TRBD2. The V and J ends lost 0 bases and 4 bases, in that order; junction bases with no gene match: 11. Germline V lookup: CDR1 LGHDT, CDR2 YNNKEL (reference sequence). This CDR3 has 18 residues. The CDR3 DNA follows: TGTGCCAGCAGCCAAGATGGTAACGGGAGGGTATCTTACAATGAGCAGTTCTTC. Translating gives CASSQDGNGRVSYNEQFF.

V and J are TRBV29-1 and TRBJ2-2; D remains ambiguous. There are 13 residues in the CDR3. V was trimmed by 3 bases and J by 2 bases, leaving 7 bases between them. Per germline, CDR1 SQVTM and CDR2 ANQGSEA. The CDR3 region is CSVDMVNTGELFF. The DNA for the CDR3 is TGCAGCGTTGATATGGTCAACACCGGGGAGCTGTTTTTT.

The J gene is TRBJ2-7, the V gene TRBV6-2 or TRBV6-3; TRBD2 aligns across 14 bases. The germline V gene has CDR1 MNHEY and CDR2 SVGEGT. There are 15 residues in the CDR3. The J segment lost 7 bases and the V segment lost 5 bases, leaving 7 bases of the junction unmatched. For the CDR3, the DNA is TGTGCCAGCAGTGTGGGGACTAGCGGGAGTCGGGAGCAGTACTTC. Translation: CASSVGTSGSREQYF.

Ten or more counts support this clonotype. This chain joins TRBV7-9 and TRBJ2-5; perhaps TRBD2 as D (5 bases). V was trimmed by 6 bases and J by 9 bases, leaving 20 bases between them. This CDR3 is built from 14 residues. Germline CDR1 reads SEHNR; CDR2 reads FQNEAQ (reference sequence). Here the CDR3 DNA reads TGTGCCAGCAGTTACCCTTCGGGTGCCGGGGCCCAGTACTTC. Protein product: CASSYPSGAGAQYF.